This entry lists 17 T cell receptor beta chains sequenced from one sample in a study of response to subunit inactivated influenza vaccine. Each CDR3 protein is one row after TCRdb ran MiXCR on the RT-PCR reads. The sample includes 800,000 or so distinct CDR3 sequences, around 21% of them seen just once. Sequencing used PBMCs from blood, obtained more than 4 days after vaccination. The receptors were gathered from a man aged 45 to 65 who received an inactivated influenza vaccine.

This rearrangement joins TRBV7-2 to TRBJ2-5; D not resolved. The germline V and J ends were trimmed by 3 bases and 3 bases, with 8 bases remaining between them. The CDR3 sequence is 13 residues long. Germline V gene data show CDR1 as SGHTA and CDR2 as FQGNSA. This CDR3 is CASSFNGKETQYF. CDR3 nucleotide sequence: TGTGCCAGCAGCTTTAATGGGAAAGAGACCCAGTACTTC.

This clonotype occurred a few times. The chain recombines TRBV5-1 with TRBJ1-1; unclear D gene. The CDR3 totals 14 residues. The germline gives CDR1 SGHRS, CDR2 YFSETQ. V gave up 5 bases and J gave up 1 base, with 12 bases separating them. CDR3 nucleotides: TGCGCCAGCAGTGGTATGTTAGGGAACACTGAAGCTTTCTTT. Amino acids: CASSGMLGNTEAFF. Variable domain in full (rest from reference TRBV5-1 and TRBJ1-1): KAGVTQTPRYLIKTRGQQVTLSCSPISGHRSVSWYQQTPGQGLQFLFEYFSETQRNKGNFPGRFSGRQFSNSRSEMNVSTLELGDSALYLCASSGMLGNTEAFFGQGTRLTVV.

This clonotype has just a few counts. V usage is TRBV5-1 and J usage is TRBJ2-3, with 10 bases lining up with TRBD1. J gave up 3 bases and V 4 bases, and 5 bases lay outside the gene matches. Germline values: CDR1 SGHRS, CDR2 YFSETQ. CDR3 length: 15 amino acids. The CDR3 sequence is CASSPGGQGTDTQYF. The CDR3 DNA follows: TGCGCCAGCAGCCCGGGGGGACAGGGGACAGATACGCAGTATTTT.

The chain employs TRBV5-4 and TRBJ2-7; no clear D. Germline assignment: CDR1 SGHNT and CDR2 YYREEE (reference sequence). The CDR3 has 17 amino acids. V was shortened by 4 bases and J by 2 bases, with 22 bases between the two germline ends. CDR3 DNA sequence: TGTGCCAGCAGCCGATCAGCCCCGACGGTACTCCCCTACGAGCAGTACTTC. This sequence encodes CASSRSAPTVLPYEQYF.

In this sample, this clonotype turned up a few times. The chain carries TRBV20-1 and TRBJ2-7, with 9 nucleotides matching TRBD1. The CDR3 covers 14 residues. Germline V CDR1 and CDR2: DFQATT, SNEGSKA (reference sequence). V was clipped by 4 bases and J by 3 bases; unmatched bases: 7. The CDR3 bases are TGCAGTGCTACGACCGGGACAGGGTTCTACGAGCAGTACTTC. Translating it yields CSATTGTGFYEQYF.

This chain links TRBV5-1 with TRBJ1-3, with D possibly matching TRBD1 (6 bases). The CDR3 sequence is 15 residues long. Germline loops: CDR1 SGHRS, CDR2 YFSETQ. Trimming cost V 4 bases and J 4 bases, with 15 bases left between them. This CDR3 reads CASSGQTGSGNTIYF. For the CDR3, the DNA is TGCGCCAGCAGCGGACAGACAGGCTCGGGAAACACCATATATTTT. The whole variable domain, remainder taken from reference TRBV5-1 and TRBJ1-3, is KAGVTQTPRYLIKTRGQQVTLSCSPISGHRSVSWYQQTPGQGLQFLFEYFSETQRNKGNFPGRFSGRQFSNSRSEMNVSTLELGDSALYLCASSGQTGSGNTIYFGEGSWLTVV.

This clonotype was detected many times. The CDR3 nucleotides are TGTGCCAGCAGATTACAGGGGGCTTGGGAGACCCAGTACTTC. Protein product: CASRLQGAWETQYF. The chain joins TRBV12-3 or TRBV12-4 to TRBJ2-5, with TRBD1 identical over 9 bases. Unmatched junction bases numbered 7, after V lost 6 bases and J lost 5 bases. The CDR3 has 14 amino acids.

This clonotype was seen just once. At one boundary the junction diverges from the germline segment, which might be a read error. The chain carries TRBV6-1 and TRBJ2-1, with D hard to call. Germline loops: CDR1 MNHNS, CDR2 SASEGT. The CDR3 runs to 14 residues. In DNA, the CDR3 is TGTGCCAGCACAAAACAGAGCTCCTACAATGAGCGGTTCTTC. It translates to CASTKQSSYNERFF.

The chain combines TRBV7-2 with TRBJ2-5; 11 bases map to TRBD2. The V segment lost 5 bases and the J segment 3 bases; nucleotides outside the gene matches: 5. Germline CDR1 is SGHTA and CDR2 is FQGNSA. This CDR3 is built from 15 residues. For the CDR3, the DNA is TGTGCCAGCAGCGCACCGGGACTAGCGGAAGAGACCCAGTACTTC. Translating gives CASSAPGLAEETQYF.

The chain uses TRBV7-2 and TRBJ2-7; D is possibly TRBD2 (5 bases). Germline V gene lookup returns CDR1 SGHTA and CDR2 FQGNSA. V was shortened by 1 base and J by 1 base, with 11 bases between the two germline ends. This CDR3 is 15 amino acids long. The CDR3 DNA reads as TGTGCCAGCAGCTTAGACGGGGTACAATCCTACGAGCAGTACTTC. It is translated as CASSLDGVQSYEQYF.

This clonotype was found a few times. This chain links TRBV5-1 with TRBJ2-1; D may be TRBD1 (6 bases). Trimming stripped 3 bases from V and 0 bases from J, with 10 bases between. The CDR3 loop spans 15 amino acids. From germline, CDR1 is SGHRS and CDR2 YFSETQ. The CDR3 loop reads CASSWGHVSYNEQFF. CDR3 DNA sequence: TGCGCCAGCAGCTGGGGACACGTCTCCTACAATGAGCAGTTCTTC.

J is TRBJ2-5 and V is TRBV12-3 or TRBV12-4, with 12 positions matching TRBD2. This CDR3 has 15 amino acids. With V trimmed by 5 bases and J by 5 bases, 6 bases remained unmatched. CDR3 sequence reads: CASSALAGGFETQYF. The CDR3 bases are TGTGCCAGCAGTGCACTAGCGGGAGGCTTCGAGACCCAGTACTTC.

This clonotype was seen only a few times. The chain links TRBV12-3 or TRBV12-4 to TRBJ1-5, with a tentative D call TRBD1 (5 bases). The CDR3 has 13 residues. Trimming stripped 5 bases from V and 11 bases from J, with 16 bases between. The CDR3 DNA follows: TGTGCCAGCAGTGACCGGGCCCCAGGGTCCCAGCATTTT. It codes for CASSDRAPGSQHF.

The chain employs TRBV7-9 and TRBJ1-1; tentative D call: TRBD1 (5 bases). Deletions cut 5 bases from V and 8 bases from J, with 21 bases between. The CDR3 runs to 15 residues. Germline-derived CDR1 and CDR2 are SEHNR and FQNEAQ (reference sequence). The CDR3, as DNA: TGTGCCAGCAGCCTGGGACGGACATTAACGTCGGAAGCTTTCTTT. Translating gives CASSLGRTLTSEAFF.

The chain joins TRBV7-2 to TRBJ2-2; D unclear. The CDR3 is 15 residues long. Between the trimmed V and J ends, which lost 6 bases and 1 base, there was a span of 12 bases. Germline V gene data show CDR1 as SGHTA and CDR2 as FQGNSA. The CDR3 here is CASSLSTVNTGELFF. The CDR3 bases are TGTGCCAGCAGTTTGTCGACTGTGAACACCGGGGAGCTGTTTTTT. The complete variable domain, with remaining parts taken from reference TRBV7-2 and TRBJ2-2, reads GAGVSQSPSNKVTEKGKDVELRCDPISGHTALYWYRQSLGQGLEFLIYFQGNSAPDKSGLPSDRFSAERTGGSVSTLTIQRTQQEDSAVYLCASSLSTVNTGELFFGEGSRLTVL.

This clonotype was counted between two and nine times. J is TRBJ2-7 and V is TRBV7-9; D call uncertain. CDR1 and CDR2 from the germline V gene are SEHNR and FQNEAQ (reference sequence). Trimming stripped 0 bases from V and 5 bases from J, with 14 bases between. CDR3 length: 15 residues. The chain's CDR3 is CASSLANSIRDEQYF. As DNA, the CDR3 is TGTGCCAGCAGCTTAGCAAACAGCATACGGGACGAGCAGTACTTC.

This clonotype came up a few times. V and J are TRBV6-2 or TRBV6-3 and TRBJ2-2, with TRBD2 matching 7 bases. The germline CDR1 and CDR2 sequences are MNHEY and SVGEGT. The CDR3 sequence is 14 residues long. The V segment lost 8 bases and the J segment 6 bases; nucleotides outside the gene matches: 9. Here the CDR3 DNA reads TGTGCCAGCGTCTCCACTAGCGCCCCCGGGGAGCTGTTTTTT. It encodes CASVSTSAPGELFF.